This T cell receptor beta chain is drawn from a study of metastatic and nonmetastatic thyroid tumors. The wider study: Repertoires from malignant and benign thyroid patients were compared across blood and tumor or nodule tissue.

The entire patient cohort was treatment-naive prior to thyroid surgery. This clone has ten or more counts. The antigen is unknown. Authors' data handling: CDR3 was compared across clinicopathological groups, and the resulting differences were used to build a distant-metastasis classifier for papillary thyroid cancer. TCRdb used MiXCR to call clones anew from the PCR reads. In this record, the V and J calls reflect TCRdb's handling and not the investigators' own analysis. The sample includes about 70,000 clones, more than 15% of them seen just once. Notes on the study in general: Within blood and tumor, benign nodules reportedly had significantly lower TCR beta diversity than malignant thyroid tumors did.

With 10 bases clipped from V and 4 bases from J, the junction kept 4 bases outside the gene matches. The CDR3 spans 13 residues. The V gene's germline CDR1 is ENHRY and CDR2 SYGVKD. V is TRBV10-3 and J is TRBJ2-2; 9 bases agree with TRBD1. The TCR originated in a female donor with papillary thyroid cancer or a benign thyroid nodule (not recorded which). Some clones in this sample may be carry-over from other donors' samples. The source material was blood. The CDR3 DNA is TGTGCCACCTCGACAGGGGGCACCGGGGAGCTGTTTTTT. Amino acids: CATSTGGTGELFF.